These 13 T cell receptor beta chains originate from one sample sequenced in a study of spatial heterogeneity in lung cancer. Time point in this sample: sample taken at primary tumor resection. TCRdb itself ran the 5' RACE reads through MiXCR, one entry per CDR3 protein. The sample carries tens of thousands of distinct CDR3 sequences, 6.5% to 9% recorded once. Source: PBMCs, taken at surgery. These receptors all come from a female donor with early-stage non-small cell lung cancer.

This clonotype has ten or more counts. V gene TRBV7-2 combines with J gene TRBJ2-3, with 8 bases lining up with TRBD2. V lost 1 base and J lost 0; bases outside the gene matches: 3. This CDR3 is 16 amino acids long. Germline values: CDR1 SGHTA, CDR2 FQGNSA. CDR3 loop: CASSLGTSRSTDTQYF. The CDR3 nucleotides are TGTGCCAGCAGCTTAGGGACTAGCAGAAGCACAGATACGCAGTATTTT.

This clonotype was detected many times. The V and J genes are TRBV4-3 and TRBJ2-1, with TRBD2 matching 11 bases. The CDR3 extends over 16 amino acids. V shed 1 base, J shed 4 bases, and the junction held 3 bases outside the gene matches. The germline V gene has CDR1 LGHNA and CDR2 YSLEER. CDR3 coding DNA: TGCGCCAGCAGCCAAGGCACTAGCGGGAGTTACAATGAGCAGTTCTTC. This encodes CASSQGTSGSYNEQFF.

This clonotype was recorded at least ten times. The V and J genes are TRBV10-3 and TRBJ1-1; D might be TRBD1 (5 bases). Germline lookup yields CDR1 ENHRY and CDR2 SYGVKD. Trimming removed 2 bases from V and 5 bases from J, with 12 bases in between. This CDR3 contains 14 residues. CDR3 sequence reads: CAISEVGRETEAFF. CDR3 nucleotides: TGTGCCATCAGTGAGGTGGGCAGGGAGACTGAAGCTTTCTTT.

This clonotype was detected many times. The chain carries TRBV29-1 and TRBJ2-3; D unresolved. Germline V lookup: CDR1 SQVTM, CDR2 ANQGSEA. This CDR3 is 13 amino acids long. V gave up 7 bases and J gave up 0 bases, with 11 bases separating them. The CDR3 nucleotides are TGCAGCGCAACCCCGGTCAGCACAGATACGCAGTATTTT. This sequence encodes CSATPVSTDTQYF.

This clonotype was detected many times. CDR3 sequence (DNA): TGTGCCAGCAGCCTTAGACAGGGTTGGTACACTGAAGCTTTCTTT. It is translated as CASSLRQGWYTEAFF. The chain uses TRBV11-2 and TRBJ1-1; 7 bases map to TRBD1. This CDR3 region has 15 residues. The germline CDR1 and CDR2 sequences are SGHAT and FQNNGV. V gave up 5 bases and J gave up 3 bases; unmatched junction bases: 9.

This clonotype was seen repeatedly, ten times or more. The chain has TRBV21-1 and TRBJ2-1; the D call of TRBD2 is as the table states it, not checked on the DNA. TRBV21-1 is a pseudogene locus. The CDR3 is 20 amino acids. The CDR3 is CASSKGSTRGLAPHYNEQFF. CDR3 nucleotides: TGTGCCAGCAGCAAAGGGAGTACAAGGGGACTAGCTCCCCACTACAATGAGCAGTTCTTC.

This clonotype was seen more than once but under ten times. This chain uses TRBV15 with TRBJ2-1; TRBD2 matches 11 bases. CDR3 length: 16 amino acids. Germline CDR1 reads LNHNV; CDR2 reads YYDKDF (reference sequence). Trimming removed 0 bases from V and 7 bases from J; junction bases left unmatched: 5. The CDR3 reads CATSREGLAAQNEQFF. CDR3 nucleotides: TGTGCCACCAGCAGAGAGGGACTAGCGGCCCAAAATGAGCAGTTCTTC.

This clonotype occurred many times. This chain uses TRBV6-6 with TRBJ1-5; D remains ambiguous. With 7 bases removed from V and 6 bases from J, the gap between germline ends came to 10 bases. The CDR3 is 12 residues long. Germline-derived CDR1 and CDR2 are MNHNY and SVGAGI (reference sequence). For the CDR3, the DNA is TGTGCCAGCAACAGCCCAGGTCAGCCCCAGCATTTT. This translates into CASNSPGQPQHF.

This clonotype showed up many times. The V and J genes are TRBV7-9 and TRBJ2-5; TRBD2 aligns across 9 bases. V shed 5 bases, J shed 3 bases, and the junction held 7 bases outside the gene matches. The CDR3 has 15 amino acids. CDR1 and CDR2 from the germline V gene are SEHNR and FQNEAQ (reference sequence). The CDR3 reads CASSPPGGREETQYF. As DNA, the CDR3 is TGTGCCAGCAGCCCCCCGGGCGGGAGGGAAGAGACCCAGTACTTC.

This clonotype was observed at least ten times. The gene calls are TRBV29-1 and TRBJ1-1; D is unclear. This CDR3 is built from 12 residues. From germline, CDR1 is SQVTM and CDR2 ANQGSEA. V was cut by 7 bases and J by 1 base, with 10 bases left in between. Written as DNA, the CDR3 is TGCAGCGCCGCAACAAGGAACACTGAAGCTTTCTTT. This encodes CSAATRNTEAFF.

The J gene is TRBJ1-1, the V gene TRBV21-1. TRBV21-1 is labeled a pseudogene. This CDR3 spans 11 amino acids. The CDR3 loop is CASGPNTEAFF. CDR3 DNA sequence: TGTGCCAGCGGACCGAACACTGAAGCTTTCTTT.

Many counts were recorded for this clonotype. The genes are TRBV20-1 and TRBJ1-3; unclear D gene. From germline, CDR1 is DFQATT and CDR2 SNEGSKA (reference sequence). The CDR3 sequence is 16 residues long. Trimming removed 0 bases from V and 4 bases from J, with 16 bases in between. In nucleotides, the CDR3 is TGCAGTGCTAGAGAAGTTGCGGGAACTTGGGGAAACACCATATATTTT. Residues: CSAREVAGTWGNTIYF.

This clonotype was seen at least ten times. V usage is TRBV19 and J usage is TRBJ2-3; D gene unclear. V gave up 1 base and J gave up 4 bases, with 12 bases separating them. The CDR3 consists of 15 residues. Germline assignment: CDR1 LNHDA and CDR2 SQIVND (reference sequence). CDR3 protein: CASSIVVNPPDTQYF. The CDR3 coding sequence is TGTGCCAGTAGTATAGTAGTCAACCCACCAGATACGCAGTATTTT.